The 16 T cell receptor beta chains presented below share a single source sample, sequenced in a study of shared clonotypes between healthy human individuals (TCRdb year 2020). Libraries were built with the immunoSEQ multiplex PCR assay. In TCRdb, the immuneACCESS table is reduced to in-frame sequences with V and J assigned. These tables do not hold every clone; where another copy was compared, an unresolved V gene accounts for under half, and the others remain unexplained. The table for this sample lists around 1.9 million clones; roughly 91% of them were counted only once. The ten most abundant clones make up more than 1.5% of the sample. CD8 naive samples were CD45RO-negative cells positively selected for CCR7, giving a CD45RA+CCR7+ population that excluded TemRA cells. Sequencing was performed on naive CD8+ T cells from PBMCs. Interpreted using the paper, the cell subset or site label stands for: CD45RA+CCR7+. Receptors originate from a man aged 18 to 35 in good health. Some clones in this sample may be carry-over from other donors' samples.

With regard to this clone: The junction shows a germline mismatch at one end, possibly a read error. The V and J genes are TRBV28 and TRBJ2-5, with TRBD2 matching 7 bases. This CDR3 comprises 17 residues. Germline loops: CDR1 MDHEN, CDR2 SYDVKM. In DNA form, the CDR3 reads TGTGCCAGCACCGCACCCTTTGATGCTAGCGGAGGAGAGATCCAGTACTTC. Translation: CASTAPFDASGGEIQYF.

The chain uses TRBV7-9 and TRBJ2-1, with TRBD1 as a possible D gene (5 bases). Germline CDR1 is SEHNR and CDR2 is FQNEAQ (reference sequence). The CDR3 runs 12 residues. V lost 1 base and J lost 12, with 10 bases in between. In DNA, the CDR3 is TGTGCCAGCAGCTTAGGTGGGGCCGCGCAGTTCTTC. Amino acid sequence: CASSLGGAAQFF.

The chain links TRBV6-5 to TRBJ1-1; D ambiguous. The CDR3 spans 13 residues. Per germline, CDR1 MNHEY and CDR2 SVGAGI. Trimming removed 6 bases from V and 3 bases from J, with 11 bases in between. The DNA for the CDR3 is TGTGCCAGCAGCCTCGTGTCGGACACTGAAGCTTTCTTT. This codes for CASSLVSDTEAFF.

The genes are TRBV5-4 and TRBJ2-2; unclear D gene. The V gene lost 2 bases and the J gene lost 0 bases, with 14 bases spanning the gap. Germline values: CDR1 SGHNT, CDR2 YYREEE (reference sequence). The CDR3 sequence is 17 residues long. The CDR3 DNA follows: TGTGCCAGCAGCTTAGAACCGGGCAGCGCGAACACCGGGGAGCTGTTTTTT. Protein sequence: CASSLEPGSANTGELFF.

The rearrangement uses TRBV7-9 and TRBJ2-5; D might be TRBD2 (6 bases). The V and J ends lost 6 bases and 5 bases respectively, with 7 bases between them. This CDR3 comprises 11 residues. Per the germline V gene, CDR1 is SEHNR and CDR2 is FQNEAQ (reference sequence). CDR3 region: CASRREETQYF. CDR3 DNA sequence: TGTGCCAGCAGACGGGAGGAGACCCAGTACTTC. The full variable domain, completed using reference TRBV7-9 and TRBJ2-5, is DTGVSQNPRHKITKRGQNVTFRCDPISEHNRLYWYRQTLGQGPEFLTYFQNEAQLEKSRLLSDRFSAERPKGSFSTLEIQRTEQGDSAMYLCASRREETQYFGPGTRLLVL.

The chain has TRBV21-1 and TRBJ1-3; TRBD1, the table's D call, lacks a check against the DNA. TRBV21-1 has pseudogene status. The CDR3 loop spans 16 amino acids. The CDR3 DNA follows: TGTGCCAGCAGCAATTCCTGGACAGGGGAGAGGAACACCATATATTTT. It translates to CASSNSWTGERNTIYF.

V usage is TRBV30 and J usage is TRBJ1-4; D is ambiguous. Germline CDR1 and CDR2: GTSNPN and SVGIG (reference sequence). Trimming took off 0 bases at V and 8 bases at J, with 10 bases between the two ends. The CDR3 sequence is 13 residues long. This CDR3 is CAWSVLQREKLFF. Here the CDR3 DNA reads TGTGCCTGGAGTGTACTGCAACGGGAAAAACTGTTTTTT.

J is TRBJ2-7 and V is TRBV29-1, with 8 bases identical to TRBD1. Trimming took 7 bases from V and 3 from J; bases not matched to a gene: 5. CDR1 is SQVTM and CDR2 is ANQGSEA in the germline V gene. This CDR3 region has 12 residues. DNA of the CDR3: TGCAGCGCCACAGGGGGTGGCTACGAGCAGTACTTC. Translated: CSATGGGYEQYF.

Of note for this clone: The junction and the germline gene differ at one end; a read error may be behind it. The rearrangement uses TRBV11-2 and TRBJ1-1; TRBD1 might be the D (6 bases). The CDR3 consists of 14 residues. The germline CDR1 and CDR2 sequences are SGHAT and FQNNGV. CDR3 nucleotide sequence: TGTGCCAGCAGCTCCGGGGGGCTGAAGACTGAAGCTTTCTTT. Protein sequence: CASSSGGLKTEAFF.

The chain joins TRBV28 to TRBJ2-3, with TRBD1 matching 9 bases. V was pared by 3 bases and J by 6 bases, with 13 bases of the junction left unmatched. CDR3 length: 17 residues. Germline V lookup: CDR1 MDHEN, CDR2 SYDVKM. CDR3 amino acids: CASSFGDRGNLIDTQYF. CDR3 nucleotides: TGTGCCAGCAGTTTTGGTGACAGGGGGAACCTGATTGATACGCAGTATTTT.

The chain recombines TRBV6-1 with TRBJ2-7; D ambiguous. This CDR3 region has 10 residues. Deletions cut 10 bases from V and 3 bases from J, with 7 bases between. Germline loops: CDR1 MNHNS, CDR2 SASEGT. CDR3 DNA sequence: TGTGCCACCTCCGGCTACGAGCAGTACTTC. Translating gives CATSGYEQYF.

The V call is TRBV16, the J call TRBJ1-4; 7 bases align to TRBD1. Germline trimming cut 7 bases from V and 6 bases from J; bases unmatched to any gene: 2. Per germline, CDR1 KGHSY and CDR2 FQNENV. This CDR3 is built from 12 residues. CDR3 bases: TGTGCCAGCACCGACAGGGATGAAAAACTGTTTTTT. It translates to CASTDRDEKLFF.

This clone was counted a few times. The rearrangement joins TRBV30 to TRBJ1-1; unclear D gene. V was shortened by 5 bases and J by 4 bases, with 8 bases between the two germline ends. CDR1 is GTSNPN, CDR2 SVGIG, per germline (reference sequence). This CDR3 is built from 11 residues. The CDR3 DNA follows: TGTGCCTGGTATCGGGGCACTGAAGCTTTCTTT. Protein: CAWYRGTEAFF.

This clone was seen a single time. The chain has TRBV5-1 and TRBJ2-1; possible D gene TRBD2, 5 bases. There are 13 residues in the CDR3. Trimming shortened V by 4 bases and J by 9 bases, and 14 bases separated the two germline ends. Germline V CDR1 and CDR2: SGHRS, YFSETQ. CDR3 sequence: CASSLSGVPEQFF. CDR3 nucleotides: TGCGCCAGCAGCCTATCCGGGGTCCCTGAGCAGTTCTTC.

This sequence joins TRBV10-3 and TRBJ2-7; D call uncertain. Germline V gene lookup returns CDR1 ENHRY and CDR2 SYGVKD. The CDR3 is 12 amino acids. Deletions cut 6 bases from V and 6 bases from J, with 12 bases between. CDR3 nucleotide sequence: TGTGCCATCAGCAACCCGCCCCCCGAGCAGTACTTC. Translating gives CAISNPPPEQYF.

The chain uses TRBV6-5 and TRBJ2-7, with D hard to call. The length of the CDR3 is 12 residues. The germline gives CDR1 MNHEY, CDR2 SVGAGI. The ends were cut back, 6 bases at V and 4 bases at J, with 10 bases in the middle. The CDR3 protein is CASSPGVYEQYF. The CDR3 DNA sequence: TGTGCCAGCAGCCCCGGCGTTTACGAGCAGTACTTC.